This TCR beta chain was captured in a study of shared clonotypes between healthy human individuals. Overall study results and limits: It was expected that sequencing depth would affect clonotype sharing among donors.

Unsorted samples drew genomic DNA from tens of millions of PBMCs. This clone appeared a single time. What it binds is unknown. As originally analysed: With immunoSEQ giving junction-only sequences and no quality scores, filtering differed. This table comes from immunoSEQ multiplex PCR, and its TCRdb copy is limited to in-frame clones, with some not included. The DNA was the basis for D and trimming; V, J and clone size are from that table. The sample records fewer than 650,000 clones, 76% being singletons. Per the germline V gene, CDR1 is SGHRS and CDR2 is YFSETQ. Between the trimmed V and J ends, which lost 4 bases and 1 base, there was a span of 20 bases. The CDR3 spans 18 residues.

This chain joins TRBV5-1 and TRBJ2-2; perhaps TRBD2 as D (6 bases). The origin of this receptor is a woman in her forties in good health. Some clones in this sample may be carry-over from other donors' samples. The specimen was PBMCs. DNA for the CDR3: TGCGCCAGCAGCCTGGAGGGTGACACTATGGTGAACACCGGGGAGCTGTTTTTT. Its translation: CASSLEGDTMVNTGELFF.